Detailed here is one T cell receptor (beta chain). Its antigen is as yet unknown. Per the germline V gene, CDR1 is LNHDA and CDR2 is SQIVND (reference sequence). This CDR3 has 12 residues. The data were obtained in a study of monozygotic twins with inflammatory bowel disease. Study-wide results and limits: Against healthy co-twins, IBD patients had lower TCRbeta diversity (measured by inverse Simpson).

Molecular identifiers with 6-nucleotide sample barcodes were added during cDNA synthesis via template switching. Two nested PCRs, run for approximately 16 and 9 cycles, were applied to TCRalpha and TCRbeta cDNA. TCRdb re-called the 5' RACE reads; one entry per CDR3 protein, DNA not given. This sample's table reports some 200,000 distinct CDR3 sequences. The authors isolated total RNA from whole blood without sorting T cells. The chain is built from TRBV19 and TRBJ2-1. The sequence was obtained from a human donor with ulcerative colitis or Crohn's disease, or a healthy co-twin of an affected twin (not recorded which). Sequencing used blood. CDR3 region: CASSIPSNEQFF.